Each of the 16 T cell receptor beta chains below was sequenced from the same sample in a study of blood T cell repertoires in COVID-19. Measured with immunoSEQ multiplex PCR; TCRdb has only the in-frame clones, and not every one. Among about 70,000 clones listed, over 65% were seen once. Sequenced: peripheral blood. Source of these receptors: a woman aged 70-85 years with acute or convalescent COVID-19.

The chain has TRBV6-1 and TRBJ2-1; the D gene is possibly TRBD1 (5 bases). V was shortened by 0 bases and J by 1 base, with 7 bases between the two germline ends. The CDR3 has 15 residues. The germline V gene has CDR1 MNHNS and CDR2 SASEGT. CDR3 sequence: CASSEAQGSYNEQFF. The DNA of the CDR3 is TGTGCCAGCAGTGAAGCGCAGGGTTCCTACAATGAGCAGTTCTTC.

The CDR3 coding sequence is TGTGCCAGCAGTAGACAGGGGAGGGGAGAGACCCAGTACTTC. Its protein product is CASSRQGRGETQYF. The chain joins TRBV7-8 to TRBJ2-5, with D perhaps matching TRBD1 (8 bases). This CDR3 is 14 amino acids long. With 6 bases removed from V and 4 bases from J, the gap between germline ends came to 15 bases. CDR1 and CDR2 from the germline V gene are SGHVS and FQNEAQ. The whole variable domain, filled in from reference TRBV7-8 and TRBJ2-5, reads GAGVSQSPRYKVAKRGQDVALRCDPISGHVSLFWYQQALGQGPEFLTYFQNEAQLDKSGLPSDRFFAERPEGSVSTLKIQRTQQEDSAVYLCASSRQGRGETQYFGPGTRLLVL.

V gene TRBV10-3 combines with J gene TRBJ2-3; D may be TRBD1 (6 bases). The length of the CDR3 is 17 residues. Per the germline V gene, CDR1 is ENHRY and CDR2 is SYGVKD. Between the trimmed V and J ends, which lost 0 bases and 3 bases, there was a span of 16 bases. Here the CDR3 reads CAISESLGAGGTDTQYF. The CDR3, as DNA: TGTGCCATCAGTGAGTCTCTGGGGGCGGGTGGAACAGATACGCAGTATTTT.

V gene TRBV7-6 combines with J gene TRBJ1-3, with TRBD1 matching over 9 bases. CDR1 SGHVS and CDR2 FNYEAQ come from the germline V gene. The ends lost 0 bases at V and 2 bases at J; junction bases unmatched: 5. The CDR3 spans 17 residues. Here the CDR3 reads CASSLAGTGTPGNTIYF. The CDR3 DNA reads as TGTGCCAGCAGCTTAGCGGGGACAGGGACCCCTGGAAACACCATATATTTT.

J is TRBJ2-7 and V is TRBV19, with 10 bases fitting TRBD1. The CDR3 covers 13 residues. The ends lost 3 bases at V and 6 bases at J; junction bases unmatched: 2. From germline, CDR1 is LNHDA and CDR2 SQIVND (reference sequence). The CDR3 DNA reads TGTGCCAGTAGTATCAGGGACAGGGGCGAGCAGTACTTC. It is translated as CASSIRDRGEQYF.

This clone is a singleton in its sample. This rearrangement joins TRBV2 to TRBJ2-3; 10 positions agree with TRBD2. Trimming removed 5 bases from V and 8 bases from J; junction bases left unmatched: 7. Per the germline V gene, CDR1 is SNHLY and CDR2 is FYNNEI. This CDR3 has 14 residues. The CDR3 DNA reads as TGTGCCAGCAGTCAGCGGGGGGGACTGGGTACGCAGTATTTT. The encoded protein is CASSQRGGLGTQYF.

This clone occurred a few times. The gene calls are TRBV4-3 and TRBJ1-4, with TRBD1 identical over 10 bases. This CDR3 region has 16 residues. Trimming at V came to 5 bases and at J to 2 bases, leaving 5 bases not matched to a gene. Germline CDR1 and CDR2: LGHNA and YSLEER. The chain's CDR3 is CASSAGQGVTNEKLFF. DNA of the CDR3: TGCGCCAGCAGCGCTGGACAGGGGGTGACTAATGAAAAACTGTTTTTT.

The V call is TRBV11-3, the J call TRBJ2-7; possibly TRBD1 for D (6 bases). The CDR3 consists of 14 residues. The V end lost 1 base, the J end lost 1 base, and 8 bases lay between the germline ends. Germline V gene data show CDR1 as SGHNT and CDR2 as YENEEA. The CDR3 is CASSLGGQSYEQYF. In nucleotides, the CDR3 is TGTGCCAGCAGCTTAGGCGGACAGTCCTACGAGCAGTACTTC.

This sequence joins TRBV27 and TRBJ2-7; 7 bases fit TRBD2. This CDR3 has 14 amino acids. J lost 2 bases, V lost 7 bases, and 8 bases had no gene match. The germline CDR1 and CDR2 sequences are MNHEY and SMNVEV (reference sequence). CDR3: CASTRGLGTYEQYF. The CDR3, as DNA: TGTGCCAGCACCCGAGGACTAGGGACCTACGAGCAGTACTTC.

The chain is built from TRBV6-2 or TRBV6-3 and TRBJ2-1, with a weak D call TRBD2 (7 bases). This CDR3 region has 15 residues. Germline CDR1 is MNHEY and CDR2 is SVGEGT. The V end was cut by 4 bases, the J end by 5 bases, with 15 bases between. Here the CDR3 DNA reads TGTGCCAGCAGTTCCGGGAAGGGGGGGGACAATGAGCAGTTCTTC. It codes for CASSSGKGGDNEQFF.

V usage is TRBV3-1 (or the pseudogene TRBV3-2) and J usage is TRBJ1-1, with 8 bases lining up with TRBD1. Germline-derived CDR1 and CDR2 are LGHDT and YNNKEL (reference sequence). Trimming at V came to 8 bases and at J to 1 base, leaving 3 bases not matched to a gene. The CDR3 is made up of 13 amino acids. The CDR3 region has the DNA TGTGCCAGCTTAGACAGGGGGAACACTGAAGCTTTCTTT. As protein: CASLDRGNTEAFF.

As to this clone: The junction shows a germline mismatch at one end, possibly a read error. CDR3 region: CASSLLPETGPNF. Here the CDR3 DNA reads TGTGCCAGCAGCTTATTGCCGGAGACAGGTCCCAACTTC. The rearrangement joins TRBV7-2 to TRBJ2-7; a weak D match, TRBD1 (6 bases). The germline CDR1 and CDR2 sequences are SGHTA and FQGNSA. The CDR3 contains 13 residues.

The chain employs TRBV19 and TRBJ1-1, with 7 nucleotides matching TRBD1. Germline lookup yields CDR1 LNHDA and CDR2 SQIVND (reference sequence). The V and J ends lost 5 bases and 2 bases, in that order; junction bases with no gene match: 11. This CDR3 is 16 amino acids long. CDR3 residues: CASSLQQGLRNTEAFF. For the CDR3, the DNA is TGTGCCAGTAGTTTACAACAGGGGCTGCGTAACACTGAAGCTTTCTTT.

The count of this clone is one. The chain links TRBV14 to TRBJ2-5, with 7 bases identical to TRBD1. The germline V gene has CDR1 SGHDN and CDR2 FVKESK. The V and J ends lost 4 bases and 2 bases, in that order; junction bases with no gene match: 10. The CDR3 length is 16 residues. The CDR3 reads CASSPPPGQLQETQYF. The CDR3 coding sequence is TGTGCCAGCAGCCCCCCTCCGGGACAGCTACAAGAGACCCAGTACTTC.

This chain connects TRBV6-4 to TRBJ2-1; TRBD2 matches 10 bases. Looked up from germline, CDR1 is MRHNA and CDR2 is SNTAGT. This CDR3 spans 14 amino acids. V lost 6 bases to trimming and J lost 8 bases; unmatched junction nucleotides: 7. The CDR3 DNA reads as TGTGCCAGCAGCGGGACTAGCGCATCGGATGAGCAGTTCTTC. This gives the protein CASSGTSASDEQFF.

This sequence joins TRBV28 and TRBJ1-5, with a weak D call TRBD1 (5 bases). CDR3 length: 12 residues. Germline V gene lookup returns CDR1 MDHEN and CDR2 SYDVKM. CDR3 bases: TGTGCGACAGATTATAGCAATCAGCCCCAGCATTTT. This gives the protein CATDYSNQPQHF.